A selection of T cell receptor beta chains follows, all from one sample in a study of response to subunit inactivated influenza vaccine. In TCRdb, the RT-PCR reads were re-called with MiXCR into one record per CDR3 protein. The data hold 250,000 to 350,000 distinct CDR3 sequences, with roughly 22% observed a single time. The starting material was PBMCs from blood, obtained approximately 20 months after vaccination. The source is a man between 50 and 75 years old who received an inactivated influenza vaccine. Both conserved end residues are part of each CDR3. D genes are given only for firm matches. Size tells how often a clone was seen (once, few, many) or the class of an expanded clone, and some rows leave it out.

J: TRBJ1-5; size: many; D: NA; V: TRBV28; length: 16; CDR3: CASRSMGHISNQPQHF; DNA: TGTGCCAGCAGGAGCATGGGACATATTAGCAATCAGCCCCAGCATTTT
J: TRBJ2-1; size: few; D: TRBD1; V: TRBV2; length: 15; CDR3: CASSLMGQRNNEQFF; DNA: TGTGCCAGCAGTCTTATGGGACAGCGAAACAATGAGCAGTTCTTC
J: TRBJ2-7; size: NA; D: TRBD1; V: TRBV29-1; length: 13; CDR3: CSVDGTGSSEQYF; DNA: TGCAGCGTTGACGGGACAGGGTCAAGTGAGCAGTACTTC
J: TRBJ2-3; size: NA; D: NA; V: TRBV10-3; length: 14; CDR3: CAISLTGSGDTQYF; DNA: TGTGCCATTTCCTTAACCGGGTCTGGAGATACGCAGTATTTT
J: TRBJ2-6; size: few; D: NA; V: TRBV5-1; length: 14; CDR3: CASRGNSGANVLTF; DNA: TGCGCCAGCAGAGGGAACTCTGGGGCCAACGTCCTGACTTTC
J: TRBJ2-7; size: NA; D: TRBD1; V: TRBV6-5; length: 16; CDR3: CASSYSGGQGVYEQYF; DNA: TGTGCCAGCAGTTACAGCGGAGGACAGGGGGTCTACGAGCAGTACTTC
J: TRBJ2-7; size: few; D: NA; V: TRBV5-1; length: 11; CDR3: CASSTHYEQYF; DNA: TGCGCCAGCAGCACCCACTACGAGCAGTACTTC
J: TRBJ2-7; size: NA; D: NA; V: TRBV7-2; length: 12; CDR3: CASSFDPYEQYF; DNA: TGTGCCAGCAGCTTTGACCCCTACGAGCAGTACTTC
J: TRBJ1-4; size: NA; D: TRBD1; V: TRBV5-1; length: 14; CDR3: CASSQGQLNEKLFF; DNA: TGCGCCAGCAGCCAGGGACAGCTTAATGAAAAACTGTTTTTT
J: TRBJ1-2; size: NA; D: NA; V: TRBV5-6; length: 14; CDR3: CASSSRGRGYGYTF; DNA: TGTGCCAGCAGCTCCCGAGGTAGGGGCTATGGCTACACCTTC
J: TRBJ1-4; size: few; D: NA; V: TRBV6-6; length: 12; CDR3: CATGRRNEKLFF; DNA: TGTGCCACAGGACGGCGGAATGAAAAACTGTTTTTT
J: TRBJ2-5; size: NA; D: NA; V: TRBV3-1; length: 14; CDR3: CASSRGGLEETQYF; DNA: TGTGCCAGCAGCCGGGGGGGCCTAGAGGAGACCCAGTACTTC
J: TRBJ2-4; size: NA; D: NA; V: TRBV5-6; length: 13; CDR3: CASSLTDRNIQYF; DNA: TGTGCCAGCAGCCTGACAGATAGAAACATTCAGTACTTC
J: TRBJ2-2; size: NA; D: NA; V: TRBV7-2; length: 15; CDR3: CASSGVGLNTGELFF; DNA: TGTGCCAGCTCGGGCGTCGGCCTGAACACCGGGGAGCTGTTTTTT
J: TRBJ1-1; size: NA; D: NA; V: TRBV7-2; length: 15; CDR3: CASSSRTGSGTEAFF; DNA: TGTGCCAGCAGCTCTCGTACAGGGTCCGGCACTGAAGCTTTCTTT
J: TRBJ1-4; size: NA; D: NA; V: TRBV12-3/TRBV12-4; length: 14; CDR3: CASSLVRGREKLFF; DNA: TGTGCCAGCAGTTTGGTCAGGGGAAGGGAAAAACTGTTTTTT
J: TRBJ2-3; size: NA; D: NA; V: TRBV5-1; length: 17; CDR3: CASSSPRDEPGADTQYF; DNA: TGCGCCAGCAGCTCCCCTCGGGACGAGCCCGGGGCAGATACGCAGTATTTT
J: TRBJ2-1; size: many; D: NA; V: TRBV7-9; length: 14; CDR3: CASSPLKGYLGPFF; DNA: TGTGCCAGCAGCCCGTTGAAAGGGTATCTGGGCCCTTTCTTC
J: TRBJ2-4; size: NA; D: TRBD1; V: TRBV6-1; length: 16; CDR3: CASRTQATGDLNIQYF; DNA: TGTGCCAGCAGAACCCAGGCGACAGGGGATTTAAACATTCAGTACTTC
J: TRBJ2-5; size: few; D: NA; V: TRBV6-2/TRBV6-3; length: 16; CDR3: CASSYSAIDPQETQYF; DNA: TGTGCCAGCAGTTACTCCGCGATTGATCCCCAAGAGACCCAGTACTTC
J: TRBJ2-7; size: NA; D: NA; V: TRBV5-6; length: 14; CDR3: CASSAATGSLEQYF; DNA: TGTGCCAGCAGCGCCGCCACAGGGTCACTCGAGCAGTACTTC
J: TRBJ2-5; size: NA; D: TRBD2; V: TRBV4-2; length: 16; CDR3: CASSQVTGTRQETQYF; DNA: TGTGCCAGCAGCCAAGTTACCGGGACTAGACAAGAGACCCAGTACTTC
J: TRBJ1-2; size: NA; D: NA; V: TRBV7-3; length: 13; CDR3: CASSSTQGYGYTF; DNA: TGTGCCAGCAGCTCAACACAGGGTTATGGCTACACCTTC
J: TRBJ1-1; size: few; D: NA; V: TRBV3-1; length: 12; CDR3: CASRSGQYEAFF; DNA: TGTGCCAGCAGATCCGGACAGTATGAAGCTTTCTTT
J: TRBJ1-5; size: NA; D: NA; V: TRBV12-3/TRBV12-4; length: 13; CDR3: CASTPDSNQPQHF; DNA: TGTGCCAGCACTCCAGATAGCAATCAGCCCCAGCATTTT
J: TRBJ1-5; size: few; D: NA; V: TRBV15; length: 13; CDR3: CATSRGGDQPQHF; DNA: TGTGCCACCAGCAGAGGGGGGGATCAGCCCCAGCATTTT
J: TRBJ2-7; size: NA; D: TRBD2; V: TRBV5-1; length: 13; CDR3: CASGTSETYEQYF; DNA: TGCGCCAGCGGGACTAGCGAGACCTACGAGCAGTACTTC
J: TRBJ1-2; size: few; D: NA; V: TRBV7-9; length: 14; CDR3: CASSLGARDYGYTF; DNA: TGTGCCAGCAGCTTGGGGGCGCGGGACTATGGCTACACCTTC
J: TRBJ1-1; size: NA; D: NA; V: TRBV7-9; length: 16; CDR3: CASIFELQAENTESFF; DNA: TGTGCCAGCATCTTTGAACTACAGGCGGAGAACACTGAATCTTTCTTT
J: TRBJ2-1; size: NA; D: NA; V: TRBV20-1; length: 17; CDR3: CRARDLQAKSSYNEQFF; DNA: TGCAGAGCTAGAGATCTCCAGGCGAAAAGCTCCTACAATGAGCAGTTCTTC
J: TRBJ1-2; size: few; D: NA; V: TRBV20-1; length: 13; CDR3: CSGTLPSTYGYTF; DNA: TGCAGTGGAACCTTGCCGAGCACCTATGGCTACACCTTC
J: TRBJ2-7; size: NA; D: TRBD1; V: TRBV4-2; length: 17; CDR3: CASSQGALGQGTYEQYF; DNA: TGTGCCAGCAGCCAAGGGGCGCTCGGACAGGGGACCTACGAGCAGTACTTC
J: TRBJ1-2; size: many; D: NA; V: TRBV5-1; length: 14; CDR3: CASSLAPGTWGYTF; DNA: TGCGCCAGCAGCTTGGCCCCCGGTACGTGGGGCTACACCTTC
J: TRBJ2-1; size: few; D: NA; V: TRBV6-5; length: 12; CDR3: CASSYSGQEEFF; DNA: TGTGCCAGCAGTTACTCCGGCCAGGAAGAGTTCTTC
J: TRBJ1-1; size: many; D: NA; V: TRBV7-3; length: 13; CDR3: CASSSDRNTEAFF; DNA: TGTGCCAGCAGCTCGGACAGGAACACTGAAGCTTTCTTT
J: TRBJ2-7; size: NA; D: TRBD2; V: TRBV29-1; length: 12; CDR3: CSVERGGGEQYF; DNA: TGCAGCGTTGAGCGGGGGGGAGGCGAGCAGTACTTC
J: TRBJ2-1; size: NA; D: NA; V: TRBV2; length: 11; CDR3: CASSEVNEQFF; DNA: TGTGCCAGCAGTGAAGTCAATGAGCAGTTCTTC
J: TRBJ2-1; size: few; D: NA; V: TRBV20-1; length: 15; CDR3: CSVFAFGSSYNEQFF; DNA: TGCAGTGTGTTTGCTTTCGGGAGCTCCTACAATGAGCAGTTCTTC
J: TRBJ1-1; size: few; D: NA; V: TRBV6-2/TRBV6-3; length: 14; CDR3: CASSYRVLNTEAFF; DNA: TGTGCCAGCAGTTACCGGGTCCTGAACACTGAAGCTTTCTTT
J: TRBJ2-5; size: NA; D: TRBD2; V: TRBV4-2; length: 15; CDR3: CASSQDPLAEETQYF; DNA: TGTGCCAGCAGCCAAGATCCACTAGCGGAAGAGACCCAGTACTTC
J: TRBJ1-2; size: NA; D: TRBD1; V: TRBV6-5; length: 16; CDR3: CASSYSAGQGYHGYTF; DNA: TGTGCCAGCAGTTACTCTGCTGGACAGGGCTACCATGGCTACACCTTC
J: TRBJ2-4; size: few; D: NA; V: TRBV5-1; length: 16; CDR3: CASSLGLRLAKNIQYF; DNA: TGCGCCAGCAGCCTGGGGCTACGGCTCGCCAAAAACATTCAGTACTTC
J: TRBJ2-7; size: once; D: NA; V: TRBV4-3; length: 20; CDR3: CASSQEGPGAGALPGDEQYF; DNA: TGCGCCAGCAGCCAAGAAGGGCCTGGGGCAGGGGCCCTTCCTGGGGACGAGCAGTACTTC
J: TRBJ2-5; size: many; D: NA; V: TRBV12-3/TRBV12-4; length: 16; CDR3: CASSDRDPGLQETQYF; DNA: TGTGCCAGCAGTGACCGGGACCCGGGGCTTCAAGAGACCCAGTACTTC
J: TRBJ2-1; size: NA; D: TRBD2; V: TRBV29-1; length: 17; CDR3: CSVEGGTSGSFYNEQFF; DNA: TGCAGCGTTGAAGGGGGGACTAGCGGGAGTTTCTACAATGAGCAGTTCTTC
J: TRBJ2-1; size: NA; D: NA; V: TRBV5-1; length: 14; CDR3: CASSSGTGYNEQFF; DNA: TGCGCCAGCAGCTCCGGGACGGGATACAATGAGCAGTTCTTC
J: TRBJ1-6; size: few; D: NA; V: TRBV20-1; length: 13; CDR3: CSATKTNNSPLHF; DNA: TGCAGTGCTACTAAAACCAATAATTCACCCCTCCACTTT
J: TRBJ1-1; size: few; D: NA; V: TRBV7-2; length: 17; CDR3: CASSFPNNGGHNTEAFF; DNA: TGTGCCAGCAGCTTCCCAAATAATGGGGGACATAACACTGAAGCTTTCTTT
J: TRBJ1-5; size: many; D: NA; V: TRBV5-1; length: 17; CDR3: CASSPIDPQNSNQPQHF; DNA: TGCGCCAGCAGCCCCATCGATCCACAGAATAGCAATCAGCCCCAGCATTTT
J: TRBJ1-5; size: few; D: TRBD1; V: TRBV27; length: 16; CDR3: CASSLSGTGVNQPQHF; DNA: TGTGCCAGCAGTTTATCGGGAACAGGGGTTAACCAGCCCCAGCATTTT
J: TRBJ2-3; size: NA; D: NA; V: TRBV7-3; length: 14; CDR3: CASSDPSSEDTQYF; DNA: TGTGCCAGCAGTGACCCCTCGTCGGAAGATACGCAGTATTTT
J: TRBJ1-1; size: NA; D: NA; V: TRBV5-5; length: 14; CDR3: CASSLVREITEAFF; DNA: TGTGCCAGCAGCTTGGTCAGGGAGATCACTGAAGCTTTCTTT
J: TRBJ1-1; size: many; D: NA; V: TRBV10-3; length: 13; CDR3: CAIRGHLNTEAFF; DNA: TGTGCCATCAGGGGACATCTGAACACTGAAGCTTTCTTT
J: TRBJ1-4; size: NA; D: NA; V: TRBV6-2/TRBV6-3; length: 10; CDR3: CANLREKLFF; DNA: TGTGCCAACCTGCGTGAAAAACTGTTTTTT
J: TRBJ1-2; size: many; D: NA; V: TRBV7-9; length: 14; CDR3: CASSFLSTNYGYTF; DNA: TGTGCCAGCAGCTTCCTTTCTACAAACTATGGCTACACCTTC
J: TRBJ1-4; size: NA; D: NA; V: TRBV7-2; length: 14; CDR3: CASSSSATNEKLFF; DNA: TGTGCCAGCAGCTCCAGTGCAACTAATGAAAAACTGTTTTTT
J: TRBJ1-4; size: few; D: NA; V: TRBV5-6; length: 14; CDR3: CASSLGSPSEKLFF; DNA: TGTGCCAGCAGCTTGGGCAGTCCGAGCGAAAAACTGTTTTTT
J: TRBJ1-1; size: NA; D: NA; V: TRBV9; length: 14; CDR3: CASSDKDRNTEAFF; DNA: TGTGCCAGCAGCGACAAGGACAGGAACACTGAAGCTTTCTTT